The text below deals with one T cell receptor beta chain. The antigen it binds to is not known. Qualities for individual bases were not recorded, and no much larger clone is one base off. The library was produced with the immunoSEQ multiplex PCR assay. For the multiplex PCR, a mixture combining 60 forward primers for TCR Vbeta segments and 13 reverse primers for TCR Jbeta segments was used. The CDR3 region of rearranged TCR beta genes was amplified from genomic DNA by a multiplex PCR assay. Amplified TCR beta libraries were sequenced as 87-base-pair reads on the Illumina HiSeq System. Regarding the original processing steps: A later analysis tallied 75 million to 95 million unique TCR beta chains across the 700 or so repertoires, and roughly 11 million of those chains were shared by two or more donors. A nearest-neighbor algorithm error-corrected the raw reads and collapsed the reads into unique sequences, merging closely related sequences to remove PCR and sequencing errors. V, D and J gene segments were assigned by aligning CDR3 sequences to IMGT reference sequences. Each retained sequence needed at least a six-nucleotide match to both a V gene segment and a J gene segment. Rearrangements were classified as productive when the CDR3 lacked stop codons and remained in frame with V and J, and all other rearrangements were classified as non-productive. CDR3 was defined by IMGT convention, running from the second conserved V-encoded cysteine to the conserved J-encoded phenylalanine. In an earlier analysis of 550 to 650 of the donors, sequences lacking an unambiguous match to a single V gene segment were excluded. In an earlier analysis of about 590 of the donors, a V segment was called functional when productive rearrangements were above 56.7%, and segregating when the standard deviation between donors exceeded 5%. To diagnose cytomegalovirus status from the catalog of TCR beta chain sequences, a statistical classification framework was built. V and J gene assignment, in a later analysis, came from comparing TCR nucleotide sequences with IMGT/GENE-DB human TR gene sequences. The TCRdist pipeline was used in a later analysis to assign CDR3 sequences and most-parsimonious VDJ recombination scenarios. In a later analysis, each TCR beta chain was defined by its CDR3 amino acid sequence together with its V-gene family, and reads lacking a unique V-gene family were excluded. A later analysis removed 600 or so highly shared, low-generation-probability nucleotide sequences to deal with suspected cross-contamination and a sequencing artifact. A later analysis calculated a clonal expansion index for each public chain from normalized within-repertoire ranks of inferred template counts. A later analysis computed generation probabilities with a VDJ recombination model fitted to out-of-frame rearrangements, and checked the results against IGoR. In a later analysis, hypergeometric tests were used to score TCR-TCR, TCR-HLA and TCR-CMV co-occurrence, with a repertoire-size bias correction applied to TCR pairs. False discovery rates were estimated in a later analysis by permuting HLA or CMV assignments 20 times. In a later analysis, co-occurring TCRs were grouped using DBSCAN, and TCRdist sequence similarity was added for clustering within HLA-allele-positive subsets. For co-occurrence clustering, repertoires with fewer than 30,000 or more than 120,000 public chains were excluded, along with four to six repertoires with anomalous nucleotide sharing. The immuneACCESS repertoire file appears here via TCRdb, limited to in-frame rearrangements. These files lack a portion of the clones; in checked studies, under half of the deficit traces to unresolved V genes, and the cause of the others is not known. V, J and clone size are taken as reported in that table, and D and trimming were inferred from the DNA itself. Across this sample there are some 200,000 clones, with approximately 81% seen only once. Around 4% of the sample rests with the top ten.

The cohort comprised fewer than 700 healthy bone marrow donors. At the time of sampling, every cohort member was nominally healthy, though immune exposures that went unrecorded were likely present. The donor was CMV seronegative and was included in the group of hundreds of seronegative cohort members. Each donor provided a peripheral blood sample, and peripheral blood mononuclear cells were used for TCR beta sequencing. Genomic DNA was extracted from the blood cell samples with the Qiagen DNeasy Blood Extraction Kit. The data belong to a study of cytomegalovirus exposure and HLA in healthy donors (dated by TCRdb to the late 2010s). Some background on the complete study: In an earlier analysis of 587 of the donors, 250 to 300 Gb of sequence data and just under 120 million unique TCR beta sequences from approximately 180 million T cells were reported. Among the approximately 400 genotyped donors, about 85% belonged to the genetic ancestry cluster associated with self-reported Caucasian donors. A later genetic analysis used genome-wide SNP genotypes for about three fifths of the roughly 700 donors, treating that subset as a discovery cohort. Using immunosequencing, the study profiled T cell repertoires from about 610 subjects and related those repertoires to cytomegalovirus serostatus. HLA typing covered class I and class II loci at four-digit resolution. An early release covering roughly 640 HLA-typed donors comprised about 290 gigabases of sequencing data and around 80 million unique TCR sequences. Besides the first cohort of 550 to 750 subjects, a separate validation cohort made up of roughly 120 different subjects was used. Donor age, sex, ethnicity and CMV serostatus were collected together with the repertoire data. The later analysis used no new phenotypic data to find candidate immune exposures, relying instead on TCR beta sequences and their occurrence across donors. High-throughput TCR immunosequencing, statistical association of individual TCRs with disease status, and machine learning were combined to predict cytomegalovirus infection status. Four to six DR-DQ haplotypes were handled as single units for association and clustering, since linkage in the cohort was strong. Typing coverage varied by locus: about 620-640 donors for A, B, C, DRB1 and DQB1; approximately 500 for DQA1; around 570 for DPA1; approximately 490 for DPB1. All discovery cohort repertoires had been generated using a single sequencing platform. In an earlier analysis of several hundred of the donors, high-throughput TCR beta sequencing was used to judge whether each TCR beta V gene segment behaved as functional or pseudogenic. Across around 400 genotyped donors of the cohort, an average of approximately 240,000 unique TCR beta nucleotide sequences per donor were sequenced, and 15% to 20% of those sequences were non-productive. The study aimed to test whether signatures of past pathogen exposure could be identified by cataloging public T cell receptors. A later analysis re-examined previously published TCR beta repertoires from more than 550 donors and added high-resolution HLA genotyping to investigate patterns of TCR occurrence.

Study-level results and caveats: Because the 87-base-pair reads could not distinguish some IMGT-functional V segments, including TRBV6-2 and TRBV6-3, those segments were excluded. HLA typing was unavailable for some donors at each locus, so association tests used only the typed subset. In an earlier analysis of over 550 of the donors, most TCR beta V segments were observed in productive rearrangements about 90% or about 30% of the time, broadly matching IMGT annotations. This cohort had only TCR beta chains sequenced, and the lack of alpha or paired-chain data limited which features could be detected. A later genetic analysis reported fewer N-insertions in productive TCRs among donors in an Asian-associated ancestry cluster than the roughly 690-donor mean. When HLA alleles, especially DR and DQ, strongly co-occurred, attributing TCR associations to individual alleles was difficult. A total of 164 TCR beta chains were listed by the study as associated with cytomegalovirus. A further reported finding was that TCR beta sequences accurately predicted the HLA-A and HLA-B alleles for most subjects in the first cohort. Most CMV-associated TCR beta chains appeared to be HLA-restricted in a later analysis, and the HLA associations seemed to be driven largely by CMV exposure. CMV serostatus was the only immune exposure information available for the cohort. Most TCR sequences were seen in very few donors, while some public TCRs were found in many individuals. In vitro tests confirmed that a few of the cytomegalovirus-associated TCR beta chains recognize cytomegalovirus antigens. A cluster of highly shared sequence variants was judged likely to represent a technical artifact of the sequencing pipeline. A later analysis reported that several top co-occurrence clusters appeared linked to parvovirus B19, influenza, CMV and Epstein-Barr virus. Correlated functional status among segregating V segments might reflect linkage disequilibrium, but an unknown experimental factor could not be ruled out. The authors suggested that the approach could potentially be extended to other disease states and immunological phenotypes. In a later genetic analysis, a missense DCLRE1C variant was associated with V-gene and J-gene trimming of TCR beta chains, and the association was replicated in an independent cohort. In a later analysis, 15,000 to 20,000 TCR beta sequences were associated with specific HLA alleles at a false discovery rate of 0.05. The presence/absence analyses assumed that sequencing depth was roughly uniform across donors, and that assumption may not be true. Compared with equally common non-associated chains, HLA-associated TCR beta chains in a later analysis were more clonally expanded and had lower generation probabilities. Because counts were too low, approximately 15 rarely observed V segments, including chromosome 9 orphons, were excluded from the earlier analysis of 500 to 700 of the donors. In a later analysis, TCR association rates were found to vary across HLA loci, with the most associated TCRs seen for DRB1 alleles and the fewest for HLA-C alleles. The classifier was reported to diagnose cytomegalovirus status with high specificity and sensitivity in both the original and validation cohorts.

The CDR3 starts with the cysteine, ends with the phenylalanine, and has 15 residues. The kept DNA is CDR3 alone, 45 bases in frame from the first base. A distance of 20 bases separates the germline ends of V and J, which lose 6 bases and 5 bases respectively. The germline V gene (reference sequence) specifies MNHEY as CDR1 and SMNVEV as CDR2. The source is a man in his fifties in good health and CMV-seronegative. The V and J segments used are TRBV27 and TRBJ2-7; the best D guess is TRBD2, with 7 bases matching. Sequenced material: PBMCs. The CDR3 protein: CASSNPWEGGNEQYF. The sequenced DNA: TGTGCCAGCAGCAACCCCTGGGAGGGGGGGAACGAGCAGTACTTC.